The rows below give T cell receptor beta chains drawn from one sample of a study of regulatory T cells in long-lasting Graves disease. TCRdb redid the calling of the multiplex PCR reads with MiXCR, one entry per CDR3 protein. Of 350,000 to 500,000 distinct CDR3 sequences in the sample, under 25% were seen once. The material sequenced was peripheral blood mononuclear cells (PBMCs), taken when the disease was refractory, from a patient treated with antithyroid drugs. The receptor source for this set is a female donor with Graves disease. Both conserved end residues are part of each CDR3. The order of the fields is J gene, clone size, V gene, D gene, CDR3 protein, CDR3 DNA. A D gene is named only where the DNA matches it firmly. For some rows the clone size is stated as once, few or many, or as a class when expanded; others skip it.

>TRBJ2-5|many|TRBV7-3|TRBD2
CASSLGLAKPQYF
TGTGCCAGCAGCTTGGGACTAGCGAAGCCCCAGTACTTC
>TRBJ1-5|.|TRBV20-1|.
CSARQGPNQPQHF
TGCAGTGCTAGGCAGGGGCCCAATCAGCCCCAGCATTTT
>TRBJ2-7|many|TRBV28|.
CGVLAAYEQYF
TGTGGGGTACTAGCCGCCTACGAGCAGTACTTC
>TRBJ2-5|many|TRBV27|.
CASQADVGQETQYF
TGTGCCAGCCAGGCGGACGTAGGCCAAGAGACCCAGTACTTC
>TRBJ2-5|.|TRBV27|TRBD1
CASSFPGQGAPLAAGVWVETQYF
TGTGCCAGCAGTTTTCCGGGACAGGGGGCCCCACTAGCCGCGGGAGTTTGGGTAGAGACCCAGTACTTC
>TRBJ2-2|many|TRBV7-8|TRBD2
CASSLAAVSGRTGELFF
TGTGCCAGCAGCTTAGCGGCGGTTAGCGGGAGAACCGGGGAGCTGTTTTTT
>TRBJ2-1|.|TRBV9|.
CASSVGPANEQFF
TGTGCCAGCAGCGTAGGCCCCGCCAATGAGCAGTTCTTC
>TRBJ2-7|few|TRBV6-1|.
CASSPTPMGSYEQYF
TGTGCCAGCAGTCCAACCCCGATGGGATCCTACGAGCAGTACTTC
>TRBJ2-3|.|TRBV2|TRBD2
CASRPNSGVLDTQYF
TGTGCCAGCAGACCGAATAGCGGGGTCCTGGATACGCAGTATTTT
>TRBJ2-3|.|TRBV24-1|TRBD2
CATSGLAGPTDTQYF
TGTGCCACCAGTGGACTAGCGGGACCCACAGATACGCAGTATTTT
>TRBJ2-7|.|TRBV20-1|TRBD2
CSAPSGTSREQYF
TGCAGTGCCCCTAGCGGGACCTCGAGGGAGCAGTACTTC
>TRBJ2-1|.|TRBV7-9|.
CASSPRTGSSYNEQFF
TGTGCCAGCAGCCCTAGAACAGGGAGCTCCTACAATGAGCAGTTCTTC
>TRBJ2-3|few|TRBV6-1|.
CASSELWEGALTDTQYF
TGTGCCAGCAGTGAACTCTGGGAGGGGGCCCTCACAGATACGCAGTATTTT
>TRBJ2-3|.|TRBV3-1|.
CASSQTTDTQYF
TGTGCCAGCAGCCAGACGACAGATACGCAGTATTTT
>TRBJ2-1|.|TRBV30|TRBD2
CAWSTSGSSYNEQFF
TGTGCCTGGAGTACTAGCGGAAGCTCCTACAATGAGCAGTTCTTC